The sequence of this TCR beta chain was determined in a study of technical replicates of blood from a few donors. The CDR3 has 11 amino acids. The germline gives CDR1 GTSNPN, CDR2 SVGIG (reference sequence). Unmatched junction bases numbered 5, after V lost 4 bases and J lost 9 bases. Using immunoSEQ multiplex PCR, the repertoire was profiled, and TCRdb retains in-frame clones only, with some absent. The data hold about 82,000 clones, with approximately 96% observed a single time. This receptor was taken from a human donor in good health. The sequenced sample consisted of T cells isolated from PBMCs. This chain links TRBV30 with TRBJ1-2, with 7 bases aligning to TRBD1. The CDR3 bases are TGTGCCTGGAACCAGGGGGGTAGCTACACCTTC. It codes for CAWNQGGSYTF.